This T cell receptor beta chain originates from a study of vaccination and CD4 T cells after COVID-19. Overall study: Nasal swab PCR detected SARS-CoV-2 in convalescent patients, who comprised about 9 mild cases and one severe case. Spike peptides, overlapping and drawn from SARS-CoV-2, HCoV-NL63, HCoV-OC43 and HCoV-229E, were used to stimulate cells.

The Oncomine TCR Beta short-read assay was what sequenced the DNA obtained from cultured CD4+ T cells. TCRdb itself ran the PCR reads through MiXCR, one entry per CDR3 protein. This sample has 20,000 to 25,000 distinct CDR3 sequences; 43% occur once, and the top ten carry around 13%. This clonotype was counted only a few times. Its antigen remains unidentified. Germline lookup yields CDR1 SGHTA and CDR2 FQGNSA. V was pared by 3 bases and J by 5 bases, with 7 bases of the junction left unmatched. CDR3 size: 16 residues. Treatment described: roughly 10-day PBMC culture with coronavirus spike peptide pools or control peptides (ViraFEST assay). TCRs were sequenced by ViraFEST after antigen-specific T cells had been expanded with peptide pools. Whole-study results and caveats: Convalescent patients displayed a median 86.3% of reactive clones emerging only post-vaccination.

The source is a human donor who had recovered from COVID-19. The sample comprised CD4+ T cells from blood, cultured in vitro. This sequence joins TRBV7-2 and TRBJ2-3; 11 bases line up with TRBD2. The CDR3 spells CASSFSSGGRGDTQYF. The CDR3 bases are TGTGCCAGCAGCTTTTCTAGCGGGGGGCGGGGAGATACGCAGTATTTT.